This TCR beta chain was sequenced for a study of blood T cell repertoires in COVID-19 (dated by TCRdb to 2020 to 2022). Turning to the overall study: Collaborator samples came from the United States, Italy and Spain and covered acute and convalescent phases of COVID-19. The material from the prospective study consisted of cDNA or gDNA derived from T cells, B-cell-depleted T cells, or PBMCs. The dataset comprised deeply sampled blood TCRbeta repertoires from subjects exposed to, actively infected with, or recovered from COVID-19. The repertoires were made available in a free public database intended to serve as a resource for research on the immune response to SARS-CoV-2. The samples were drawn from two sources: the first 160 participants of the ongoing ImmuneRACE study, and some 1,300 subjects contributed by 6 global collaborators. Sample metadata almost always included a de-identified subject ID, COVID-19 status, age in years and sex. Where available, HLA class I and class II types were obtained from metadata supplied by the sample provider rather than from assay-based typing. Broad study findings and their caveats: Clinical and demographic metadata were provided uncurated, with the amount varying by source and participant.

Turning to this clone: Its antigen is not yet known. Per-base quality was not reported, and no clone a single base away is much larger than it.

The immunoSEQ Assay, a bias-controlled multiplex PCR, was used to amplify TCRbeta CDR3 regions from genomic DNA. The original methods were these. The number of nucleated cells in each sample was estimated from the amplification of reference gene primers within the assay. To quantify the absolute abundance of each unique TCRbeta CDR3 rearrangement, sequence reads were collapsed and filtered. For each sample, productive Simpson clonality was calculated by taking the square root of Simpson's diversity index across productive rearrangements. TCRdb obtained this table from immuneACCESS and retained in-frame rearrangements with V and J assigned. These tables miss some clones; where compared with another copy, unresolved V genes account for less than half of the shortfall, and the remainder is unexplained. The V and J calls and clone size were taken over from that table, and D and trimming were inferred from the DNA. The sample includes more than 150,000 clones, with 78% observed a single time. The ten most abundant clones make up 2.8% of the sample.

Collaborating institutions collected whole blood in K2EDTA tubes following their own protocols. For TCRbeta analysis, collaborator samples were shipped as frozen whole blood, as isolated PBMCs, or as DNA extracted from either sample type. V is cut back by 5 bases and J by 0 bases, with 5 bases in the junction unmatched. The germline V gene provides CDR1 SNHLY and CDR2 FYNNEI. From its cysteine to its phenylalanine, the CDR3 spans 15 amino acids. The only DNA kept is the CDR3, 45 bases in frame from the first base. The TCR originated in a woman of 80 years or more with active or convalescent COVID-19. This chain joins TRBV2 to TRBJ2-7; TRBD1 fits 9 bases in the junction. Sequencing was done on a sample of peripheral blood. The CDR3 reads CASSPGTGHSYEQYF. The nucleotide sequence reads TGTGCCAGCAGTCCCGGGACAGGGCACTCCTACGAGCAGTACTTC.